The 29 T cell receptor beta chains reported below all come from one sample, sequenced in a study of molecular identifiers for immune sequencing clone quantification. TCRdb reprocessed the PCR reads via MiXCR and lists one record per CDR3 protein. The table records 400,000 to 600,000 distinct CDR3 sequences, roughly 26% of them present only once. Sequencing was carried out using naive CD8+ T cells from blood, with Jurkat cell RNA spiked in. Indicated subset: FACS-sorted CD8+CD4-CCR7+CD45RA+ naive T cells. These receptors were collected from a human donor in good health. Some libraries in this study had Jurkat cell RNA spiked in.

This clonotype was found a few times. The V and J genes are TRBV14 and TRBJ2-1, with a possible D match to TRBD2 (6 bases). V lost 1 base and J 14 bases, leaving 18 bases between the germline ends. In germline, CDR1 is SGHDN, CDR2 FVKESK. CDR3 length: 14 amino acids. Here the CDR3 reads CASSQGSPGTGKFF. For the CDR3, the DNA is TGTGCCAGCAGCCAAGGGTCACCGGGGACTGGAAAGTTCTTC.

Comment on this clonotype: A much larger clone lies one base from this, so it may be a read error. The CDR3 bases are TGTGCCAGTAGTTTAGGGAGGCTGGAGCTGTTTTTT. It codes for CASSLGRLELFF. The chain employs TRBV19 and TRBJ2-2; maybe TRBD2 (6 bases). Germline CDR1 reads LNHDA; CDR2 reads SQIVND (reference sequence). The CDR3 has 12 amino acids. Trimming took 5 bases from V and 10 from J, leaving 11 bases between them.

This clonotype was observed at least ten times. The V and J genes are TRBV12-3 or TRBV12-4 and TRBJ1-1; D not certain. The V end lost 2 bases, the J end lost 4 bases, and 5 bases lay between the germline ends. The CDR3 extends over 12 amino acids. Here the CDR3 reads CASSLFGTEAFF. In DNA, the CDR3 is TGTGCCAGCAGTTTATTCGGCACTGAAGCTTTCTTT.

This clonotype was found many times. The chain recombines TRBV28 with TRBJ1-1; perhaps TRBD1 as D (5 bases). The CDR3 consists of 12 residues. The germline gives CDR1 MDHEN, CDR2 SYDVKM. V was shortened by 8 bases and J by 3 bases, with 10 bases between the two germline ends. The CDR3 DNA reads TGTGCCAGCGGCGACAGCCACACTGAAGCTTTCTTT. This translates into CASGDSHTEAFF.

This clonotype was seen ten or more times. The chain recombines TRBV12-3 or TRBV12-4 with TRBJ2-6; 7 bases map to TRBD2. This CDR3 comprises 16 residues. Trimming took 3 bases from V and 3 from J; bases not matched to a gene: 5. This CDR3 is CASSFRGDVGANVLTF. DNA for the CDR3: TGTGCCAGCAGTTTTCGGGGGGATGTTGGGGCCAACGTCCTGACTTTC.

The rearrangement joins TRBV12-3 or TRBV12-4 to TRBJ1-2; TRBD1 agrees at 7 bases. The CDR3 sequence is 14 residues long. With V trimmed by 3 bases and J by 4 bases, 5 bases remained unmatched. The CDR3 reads CASSLRGQVYGYTF. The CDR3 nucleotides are TGTGCCAGCAGTTTGAGAGGACAGGTCTATGGCTACACCTTC.

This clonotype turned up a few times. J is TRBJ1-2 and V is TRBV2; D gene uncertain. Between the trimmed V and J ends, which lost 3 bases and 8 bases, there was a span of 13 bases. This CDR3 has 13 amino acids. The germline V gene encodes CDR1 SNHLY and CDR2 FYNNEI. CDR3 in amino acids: CASSDRISGGYTF. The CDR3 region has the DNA TGTGCCAGCAGTGACCGCATTTCGGGCGGCTACACCTTC. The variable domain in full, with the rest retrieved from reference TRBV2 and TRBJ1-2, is EPEVTQTPSHQVTQMGQEVILRCVPISNHLYFYWYRQILGQKVEFLVSFYNNEISEKSEIFDDQFSVERPDGSNFTLKIRSTKLEDSAMYFCASSDRISGGYTFGSGTRLTVV.

CDR3 coding DNA: TGTGCCACCGGCCGCAGGGGCTCCGAGCAGTACTTC. Translating it yields CATGRRGSEQYF. The chain joins TRBV24-1 to TRBJ2-7, with D perhaps matching TRBD1 (6 bases). The CDR3 sequence is 12 residues long. V was shortened by 9 bases and J by 6 bases, with 14 bases between the two germline ends. Germline CDR1 and CDR2: KGHDR and SFDVKD.

As DNA, the CDR3 is TGTGCCAGCAGCCCGACAGGGGTGATCGCCTACGAGCAGTACTTC. Its protein product is CASSPTGVIAYEQYF. The V call is TRBV7-2, the J call TRBJ2-7; 8 bases agree with TRBD1. The CDR3 spans 15 residues. V shed 5 bases, J shed 2 bases, and the junction held 8 bases outside the gene matches. Germline lookup yields CDR1 SGHTA and CDR2 FQGNSA.

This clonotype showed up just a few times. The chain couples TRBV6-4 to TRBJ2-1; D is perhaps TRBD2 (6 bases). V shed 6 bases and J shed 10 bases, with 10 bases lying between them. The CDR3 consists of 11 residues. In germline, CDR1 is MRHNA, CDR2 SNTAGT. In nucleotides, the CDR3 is TGTGCCAGCAGGGAGGGTGCAGAGCAGTTCTTC. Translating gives CASREGAEQFF.

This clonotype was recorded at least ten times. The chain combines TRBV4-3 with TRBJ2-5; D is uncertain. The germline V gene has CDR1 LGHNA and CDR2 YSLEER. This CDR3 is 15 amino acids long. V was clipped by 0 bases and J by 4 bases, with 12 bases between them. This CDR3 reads CASSQDLGPIETQYF. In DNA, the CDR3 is TGCGCCAGCAGCCAAGATCTTGGCCCGATAGAGACCCAGTACTTC.

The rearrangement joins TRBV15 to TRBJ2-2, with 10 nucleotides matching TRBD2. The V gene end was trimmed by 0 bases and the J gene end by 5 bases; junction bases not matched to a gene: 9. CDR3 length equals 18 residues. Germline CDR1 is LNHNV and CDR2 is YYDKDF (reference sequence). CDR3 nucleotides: TGTGCCACCAGCAGAGATCTGCTAGCGGGAGTTCTAACCGGGGAGCTGTTTTTT. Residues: CATSRDLLAGVLTGELFF.

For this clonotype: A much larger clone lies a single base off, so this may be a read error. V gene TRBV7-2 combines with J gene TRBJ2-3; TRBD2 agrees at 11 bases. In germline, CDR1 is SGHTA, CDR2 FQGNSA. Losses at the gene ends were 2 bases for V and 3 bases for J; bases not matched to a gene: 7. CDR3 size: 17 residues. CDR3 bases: TGTGCCAGCAGCTTAATTTCGGGACTAGCGGATACAGATACGCAGTATTTT. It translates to CASSLISGLADTDTQYF.

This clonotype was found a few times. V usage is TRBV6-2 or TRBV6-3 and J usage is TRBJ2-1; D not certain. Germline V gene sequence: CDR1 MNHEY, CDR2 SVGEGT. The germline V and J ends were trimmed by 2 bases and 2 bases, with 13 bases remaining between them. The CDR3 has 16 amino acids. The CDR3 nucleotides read TGTGCCAGCAGTTACGCCGCAGTGAACCCCTACAATGAGCAGTTCTTC. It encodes CASSYAAVNPYNEQFF.

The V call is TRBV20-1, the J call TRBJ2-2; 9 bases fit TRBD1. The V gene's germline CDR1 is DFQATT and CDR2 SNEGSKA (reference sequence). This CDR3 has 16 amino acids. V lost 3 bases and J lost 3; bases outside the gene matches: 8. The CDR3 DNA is TGCAGTGCTAGTCACCGGGACAGGGCTGACACCGGGGAGCTGTTTTTT. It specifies CSASHRDRADTGELFF.

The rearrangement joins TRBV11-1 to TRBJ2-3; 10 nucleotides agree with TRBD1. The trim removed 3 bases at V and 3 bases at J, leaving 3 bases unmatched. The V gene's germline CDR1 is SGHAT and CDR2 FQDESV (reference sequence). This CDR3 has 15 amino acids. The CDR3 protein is CASSFQDRGTDTQYF. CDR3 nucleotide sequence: TGTGCCAGCAGCTTCCAGGACAGGGGGACAGATACGCAGTATTTT. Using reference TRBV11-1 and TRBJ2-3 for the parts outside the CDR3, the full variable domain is EAEVAQSPRYKITEKSQAVAFWCDPISGHATLYWYRQILGQGPELLVQFQDESVVDDSQLPKDRFSAERLKGVDSTLKIQPAELGDSAMYLCASSFQDRGTDTQYFGPGTRLTVL.

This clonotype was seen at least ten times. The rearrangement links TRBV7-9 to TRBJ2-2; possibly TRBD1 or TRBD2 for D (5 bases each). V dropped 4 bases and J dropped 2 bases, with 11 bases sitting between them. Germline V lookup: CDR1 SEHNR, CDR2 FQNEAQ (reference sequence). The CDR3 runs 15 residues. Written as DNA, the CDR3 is TGTGCCAGCAGCTCCGGGACCAAAAACACCGGGGAGCTGTTTTTT. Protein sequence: CASSSGTKNTGELFF.

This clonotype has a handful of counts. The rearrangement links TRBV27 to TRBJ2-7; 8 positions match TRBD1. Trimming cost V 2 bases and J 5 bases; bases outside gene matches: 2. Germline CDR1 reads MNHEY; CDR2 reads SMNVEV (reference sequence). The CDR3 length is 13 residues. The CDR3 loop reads CASSLDRGNEQYF. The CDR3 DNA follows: TGTGCCAGCAGTTTAGACAGGGGAAACGAGCAGTACTTC.

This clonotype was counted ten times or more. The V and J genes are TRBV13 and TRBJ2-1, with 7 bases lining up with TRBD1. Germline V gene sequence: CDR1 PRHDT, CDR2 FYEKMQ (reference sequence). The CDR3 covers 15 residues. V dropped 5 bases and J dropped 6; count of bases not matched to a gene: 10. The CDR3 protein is CASSPRDSSGNEQFF. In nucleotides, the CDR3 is TGTGCCAGCAGCCCCAGGGACAGCTCAGGCAATGAGCAGTTCTTC.

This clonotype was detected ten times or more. The CDR3 region is CASSQERGGLYEQYF. In nucleotides, the CDR3 is TGTGCCAGCAGCCAAGAGCGGGGGGGCCTCTACGAGCAGTACTTC. The chain uses TRBV13 and TRBJ2-7, with 10 bases that match TRBD2. With V trimmed by 5 bases and J by 3 bases, 7 bases remained unmatched. CDR1 and CDR2 from the germline V gene are PRHDT and FYEKMQ (reference sequence). The CDR3 is 15 amino acids.

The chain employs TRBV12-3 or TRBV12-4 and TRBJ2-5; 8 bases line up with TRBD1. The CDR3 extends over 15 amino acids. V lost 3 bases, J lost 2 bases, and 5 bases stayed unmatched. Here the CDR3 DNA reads TGTGCCAGCAGTTTCGTCAGGGGGCTGCAAGAGACCCAGTACTTC. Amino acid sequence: CASSFVRGLQETQYF.

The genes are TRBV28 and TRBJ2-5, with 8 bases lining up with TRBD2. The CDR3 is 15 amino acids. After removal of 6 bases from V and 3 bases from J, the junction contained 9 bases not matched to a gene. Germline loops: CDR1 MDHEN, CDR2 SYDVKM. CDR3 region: CASSPWGSGEETQYF. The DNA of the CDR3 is TGTGCCAGCAGCCCCTGGGGTAGCGGGGAAGAGACCCAGTACTTC.

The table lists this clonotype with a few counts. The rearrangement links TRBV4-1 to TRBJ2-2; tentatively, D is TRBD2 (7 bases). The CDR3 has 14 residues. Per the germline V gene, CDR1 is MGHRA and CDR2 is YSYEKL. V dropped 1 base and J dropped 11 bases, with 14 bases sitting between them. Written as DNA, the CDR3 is TGCGCCAGCAGCCAAGGCGGGGGCGGCGGCGAGCTGTTTTTT. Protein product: CASSQGGGGGELFF.

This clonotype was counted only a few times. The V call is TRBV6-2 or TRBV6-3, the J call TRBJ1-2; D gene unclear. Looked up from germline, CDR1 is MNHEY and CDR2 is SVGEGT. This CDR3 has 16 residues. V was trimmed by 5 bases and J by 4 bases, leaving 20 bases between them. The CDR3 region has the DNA TGTGCCAGCAGTCCTTCTTTAGCCCAACGTAGCTATGGCTACACCTTC. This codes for CASSPSLAQRSYGYTF.

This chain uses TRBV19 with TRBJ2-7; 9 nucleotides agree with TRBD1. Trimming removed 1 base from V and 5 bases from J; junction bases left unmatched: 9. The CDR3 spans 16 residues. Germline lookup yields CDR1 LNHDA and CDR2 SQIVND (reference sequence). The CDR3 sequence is CASSIAPGQGPHEQYF. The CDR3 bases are TGTGCCAGTAGTATAGCCCCGGGACAGGGCCCCCACGAGCAGTACTTC.

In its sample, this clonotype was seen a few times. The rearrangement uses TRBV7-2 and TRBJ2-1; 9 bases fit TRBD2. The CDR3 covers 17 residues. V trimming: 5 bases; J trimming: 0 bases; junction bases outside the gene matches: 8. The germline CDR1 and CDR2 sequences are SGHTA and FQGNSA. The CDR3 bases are TGTGCCAGCAGCCCCCCTAGCGGGACCTCCTCCTACAATGAGCAGTTCTTC. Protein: CASSPPSGTSSYNEQFF.

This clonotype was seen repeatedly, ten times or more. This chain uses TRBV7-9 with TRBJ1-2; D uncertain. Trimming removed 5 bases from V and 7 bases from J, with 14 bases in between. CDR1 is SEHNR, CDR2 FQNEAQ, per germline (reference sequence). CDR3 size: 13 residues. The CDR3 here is CASSPSTPFGYTF. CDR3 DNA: TGTGCCAGCAGCCCATCCACGCCCTTTGGCTACACCTTC.

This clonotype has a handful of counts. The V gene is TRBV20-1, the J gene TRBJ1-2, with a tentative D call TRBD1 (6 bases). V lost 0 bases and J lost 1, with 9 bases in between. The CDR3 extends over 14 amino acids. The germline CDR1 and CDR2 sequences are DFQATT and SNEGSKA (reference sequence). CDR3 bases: TGCAGTGCTAGAGATTACAGGGATAACTATGGCTACACCTTC. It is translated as CSARDYRDNYGYTF.

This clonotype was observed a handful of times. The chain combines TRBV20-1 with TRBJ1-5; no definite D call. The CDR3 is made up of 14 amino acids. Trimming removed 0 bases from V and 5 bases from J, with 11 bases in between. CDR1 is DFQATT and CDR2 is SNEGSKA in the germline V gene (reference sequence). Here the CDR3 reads CSARDLGYHQPQHF. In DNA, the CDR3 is TGCAGTGCTAGAGATTTGGGGTACCATCAGCCCCAGCATTTT.